This paragraph covers one TCR beta chain sequence. Its matching antigen is unknown. Sequencing used immunoSEQ multiplex PCR; TCRdb keeps in-frame clones, though not all of them. The sample lists roughly 140,000 clones; 85% to 90% were seen once. The approximately 130-subject validation cohort, separate from the approximately 670-subject first cohort, included the donors. V shed 7 bases and J 7 bases; nucleotides not matched to a gene: 8. This CDR3 is 16 amino acids long. Per germline, CDR1 LNHDA and CDR2 SQIVND (reference sequence). These data belong to a study of cytomegalovirus exposure and HLA in healthy donors. Study at large: It was reported in a later analysis that the same platform had been used for the 120 validation repertoires as for the approximately 670 first-cohort repertoires. Study-wide points: Among TCR beta chains, those listed as cytomegalovirus-associated numbered over 150.

The receptor was derived from a woman between 18 and 29 years old in good health and CMV-seropositive. V and J are TRBV19 and TRBJ2-1; the match to TRBD2 covers 15 bases. The sequencing sample was made of PBMCs. The CDR3 here is CASTGGTSGRSNEQFF. In DNA form, the CDR3 reads TGTGCCAGTACCGGAGGGACTAGCGGGAGGAGTAATGAGCAGTTCTTC.